Below are 21 T cell receptor beta chains sequenced from a single sample in a study of cytomegalovirus exposure and HLA in healthy donors. It was with 60 Vbeta and 13 Jbeta primers that the PCR ran. Only in-frame clones appear in the TCRdb table, and some are missing; sequencing was by immunoSEQ multiplex PCR. The table records 160,000 or so clones, roughly 85% of them present only once. The source material was PBMCs. These receptor sequences come from a man aged 35 to 55 in good health and CMV-seronegative.

The rearrangement links TRBV11-2 to TRBJ2-5, with a tentative D call TRBD2 (5 bases). Per the germline V gene, CDR1 is SGHAT and CDR2 is FQNNGV. The V end lost 5 bases, the J end lost 2 bases, and 12 bases lay between the germline ends. This CDR3 spans 14 amino acids. For the CDR3, the DNA is TGTGCCAGCAGCGCCTCGCGGACTCAAGAGACCCAGTACTTC. Protein sequence: CASSASRTQETQYF.

The gene calls are TRBV10-1 and TRBJ2-2, with 7 bases aligning to TRBD1. The germline V gene has CDR1 WNHNN and CDR2 SYGVQD (reference sequence). Germline trimming cut 9 bases from V and 3 bases from J; bases unmatched to any gene: 19. The CDR3 has 18 amino acids. The CDR3 loop reads CARRDRTSLRGDTGELFF. DNA of the CDR3: TGCGCCAGGAGGGACAGAACTTCCCTAAGAGGTGACACCGGGGAGCTGTTTTTT.

The genes are TRBV30 and TRBJ2-1; a possible D gene is TRBD2 (6 bases). Germline V gene sequence: CDR1 GTSNPN, CDR2 SVGIG (reference sequence). V lost 7 bases, J lost 9 bases, and 13 bases lay in between. The CDR3 runs 11 residues. CDR3 loop: CAYTLGGEQFF. The CDR3 DNA sequence: TGTGCCTACACCTTGGGGGGTGAGCAGTTCTTC. The entire variable domain, with the rest obtained from reference TRBV30 and TRBJ2-1, is as follows: SQTIHQWPATLVQPVGSPLSLECTVEGTSNPNLYWYRQAAGRGLQLLFYSVGIGQISSEVPQNLSASRPQDRQFILSSKKLLLSDSGFYLCAYTLGGEQFFGPGTRLTVL.

J is TRBJ2-1 and V is TRBV7-2; TRBD1 aligns across 7 bases. The V gene's germline CDR1 is SGHTA and CDR2 FQGNSA. This CDR3 region has 16 residues. The V and J ends lost 2 bases and 8 bases, in that order; junction bases with no gene match: 12. The DNA of the CDR3 is TGTGCCAGCAGCTTACCCCGGGACAGCATTGACGATGAGCAGTTCTTC. Protein sequence: CASSLPRDSIDDEQFF.

The gene calls are TRBV5-1 and TRBJ1-4, with TRBD1 matching 7 bases. The CDR3 contains 14 residues. In germline, CDR1 is SGHRS, CDR2 YFSETQ. The V and J ends lost 4 bases and 8 bases, in that order; junction bases with no gene match: 8. CDR3 bases: TGCGCCAGCAGCACAGACAGGGTGGGCGAAAAACTGTTTTTT. This sequence encodes CASSTDRVGEKLFF.

The chain carries TRBV2 and TRBJ1-5; 10 bases match TRBD1. The germline CDR1 and CDR2 sequences are SNHLY and FYNNEI. This CDR3 spans 14 amino acids. Germline trimming cut 8 bases from V and 3 bases from J; bases unmatched to any gene: 4. Here the CDR3 reads CASRDRGPNQPQHF. CDR3 bases: TGTGCCAGCCGGGACAGGGGCCCCAATCAGCCCCAGCATTTT. The whole variable domain, remainder taken from reference TRBV2 and TRBJ1-5, is EPEVTQTPSHQVTQMGQEVILRCVPISNHLYFYWYRQILGQKVEFLVSFYNNEISEKSEIFDDQFSVERPDGSNFTLKIRSTKLEDSAMYFCASRDRGPNQPQHFGDGTRLSIL.

The chain joins TRBV7-9 to TRBJ2-3; D is perhaps TRBD2 (7 bases). The CDR3 is 14 residues long. The V gene's germline CDR1 is SEHNR and CDR2 FQNEAQ (reference sequence). V was cut by 3 bases and J by 4 bases, with 11 bases left in between. This CDR3 reads CASSLGGRSDTQYF. The CDR3 nucleotides are TGTGCCAGCAGCTTGGGGGGGCGGTCAGATACGCAGTATTTT.

The rearrangement uses TRBV5-4 and TRBJ2-3; 10 bases map to TRBD2. The trim removed 4 bases at V and 1 base at J, leaving 6 bases unmatched. Per the germline V gene, CDR1 is SGHNT and CDR2 is YYREEE (reference sequence). The CDR3 spans 16 residues. CDR3 coding DNA: TGTGCCAGCAGCGGGGTAGCGGGAGGCGGCACAGATACGCAGTATTTT. Its translation: CASSGVAGGGTDTQYF.

V is TRBV7-2 and J is TRBJ2-5, with 9 bases fitting TRBD2. J gave up 2 bases and V 5 bases, and 9 bases lay outside the gene matches. The germline gives CDR1 SGHTA, CDR2 FQGNSA. CDR3 length: 16 residues. CDR3 amino acids: CASSPFNSGSQETQYF. In nucleotides, the CDR3 is TGTGCCAGCAGCCCTTTTAATAGCGGGAGTCAAGAGACCCAGTACTTC.

The chain combines TRBV5-4 with TRBJ2-1; a weak D match, TRBD1 (6 bases). Germline-derived CDR1 and CDR2 are SGHNT and YYREEE (reference sequence). The CDR3 has 16 amino acids. V lost 3 bases to trimming and J lost 1 base, with 14 bases between them. The CDR3 DNA reads TGTGCCAGCAGCTCGAGAGGGACACTTTCCTACAATGAGCAGTTCTTC. This encodes CASSSRGTLSYNEQFF. The entire variable domain, with the rest obtained from reference TRBV5-4 and TRBJ2-1, is as follows: ETGVTQSPTHLIKTRGQQVTLRCSSQSGHNTVSWYQQALGQGPQFIFQYYREEENGRGNFPPRFSGLQFPNYSSELNVNALELDDSALYLCASSSRGTLSYNEQFFGPGTRLTVL.

The V call is TRBV7-8, the J call TRBJ2-7, with D possibly matching TRBD2 (7 bases). This CDR3 contains 15 residues. Trimming stripped 5 bases from V and 2 bases from J, with 16 bases between. Germline-derived CDR1 and CDR2 are SGHVS and FQNEAQ. The CDR3 reads CASSPDLGGAYEQYF. CDR3 DNA: TGTGCCAGCAGCCCAGACCTAGGGGGGGCCTACGAGCAGTACTTC.

This clone appeared a single time. The chain employs TRBV9 and TRBJ2-5; 9 bases line up with TRBD1. V was clipped by 1 base and J by 4 bases; unmatched bases: 2. Germline V CDR1 and CDR2: SGDLS, YYNGEE. CDR3 size: 14 residues. The CDR3, as DNA: TGTGCCAGCAGCGTACCGACAGGGGGAGAGACCCAGTACTTC. It translates to CASSVPTGGETQYF.

This chain joins TRBV5-4 and TRBJ2-7; the match to TRBD1 covers 8 bases. J lost 9 bases, V lost 0 bases, and 8 bases had no gene match. There are 14 residues in the CDR3. Germline V lookup: CDR1 SGHNT, CDR2 YYREEE (reference sequence). The CDR3 protein is CASSLGTGYEAQYF. CDR3 bases: TGTGCCAGCAGCTTGGGGACAGGGTACGAGGCGCAGTACTTC.

The rearrangement uses TRBV27 and TRBJ1-2, with TRBD1 identical over 9 bases. The CDR3 runs 14 residues. The V gene end was trimmed by 4 bases and the J gene end by 0 bases; junction bases not matched to a gene: 0. Germline lookup yields CDR1 MNHEY and CDR2 SMNVEV (reference sequence). CDR3 sequence: CASSYRGPNYGYTF. The CDR3 bases are TGTGCCAGCAGTTACAGGGGGCCTAACTATGGCTACACCTTC.

The V call is TRBV4-2, the J call TRBJ2-7; possibly TRBD2 for D (6 bases). CDR3 length equals 13 residues. The V end was cut by 4 bases, the J end by 5 bases, with 12 bases between. Germline lookup yields CDR1 LGHNA and CDR2 YNFKEQ. This CDR3 reads CASSLAGSHEQYF. CDR3 nucleotide sequence: TGTGCCAGCAGCCTGGCGGGGTCACACGAGCAGTACTTC.

The V gene is TRBV6-5, the J gene TRBJ2-1, with 8 bases identical to TRBD1. Germline V lookup: CDR1 MNHEY, CDR2 SVGAGI. V shed 3 bases and J 1 base; nucleotides not matched to a gene: 5. The CDR3 has 16 residues. CDR3 loop: CASSYFRTGSYNEQFF. The DNA for the CDR3 is TGTGCCAGCAGTTATTTTAGGACAGGGTCCTACAATGAGCAGTTCTTC.

The J gene is TRBJ2-3, the V gene TRBV14; 9 positions match TRBD2. With V trimmed by 4 bases and J by 6 bases, 5 bases remained unmatched. The CDR3 has 14 amino acids. Looked up from germline, CDR1 is SGHDN and CDR2 is FVKESK. The CDR3 loop reads CASSPRGRGDTQYF. The CDR3 coding sequence is TGTGCCAGCAGCCCTCGCGGGAGGGGTGATACGCAGTATTTT.

This clone came up a few times. The V call is TRBV5-1, the J call TRBJ2-5, with 13 bases identical to TRBD2. The CDR3 has 16 amino acids. Germline-derived CDR1 and CDR2 are SGHRS and YFSETQ. V was clipped by 5 bases and J by 3 bases; unmatched bases: 7. The CDR3 region has the DNA TGCGCCAGCAGTCGAGGGACTAGCGGGACCGAAGAGACCCAGTACTTC. This gives the protein CASSRGTSGTEETQYF. Supplemented by reference TRBV5-1 and TRBJ2-5, the full variable domain reads KAGVTQTPRYLIKTRGQQVTLSCSPISGHRSVSWYQQTPGQGLQFLFEYFSETQRNKGNFPGRFSGRQFSNSRSEMNVSTLELGDSALYLCASSRGTSGTEETQYFGPGTRLLVL.

The rearrangement joins TRBV5-4 to TRBJ2-1; D possibly corresponds to TRBD2 (5 bases). Trimming took 1 base from V and 9 from J, leaving 14 bases between them. CDR3 length equals 14 residues. Per germline, CDR1 SGHNT and CDR2 YYREEE (reference sequence). The CDR3 reads CASSLPPGYREQFF. The CDR3 coding sequence is TGTGCCAGCAGCTTGCCTCCGGGATATCGTGAGCAGTTCTTC.

The chain joins TRBV28 to TRBJ1-2; possible D gene TRBD1, 5 bases. The CDR3 is 23 residues long. The germline CDR1 and CDR2 sequences are MDHEN and SYDVKM. Trimming left V 2 bases short and J 0 bases short, with 34 bases between. The CDR3 DNA is TGTGCCAGCAGTTTAAGTCCGCCTCGGCGTCAGGGAGGGCAGTACTACACTAACTATGGCTACACCTTC. Residues: CASSLSPPRRQGGQYYTNYGYTF.

In DNA, the CDR3 is TGCGCCAGCAGCTTGGGGCCCGGGACAGGGGACAATGAGCAGTTCTTC. Translated: CASSLGPGTGDNEQFF. The chain carries TRBV5-1 and TRBJ2-1, with 10 bases matching TRBD1. Germline CDR1 and CDR2: SGHRS and YFSETQ. The length of the CDR3 is 16 residues. Trimming took 0 bases from V and 5 from J; bases not matched to a gene: 5.